A single sample gave rise to the 20 T cell receptor beta chains below, sequenced in a study of cytomegalovirus exposure and HLA in healthy donors. The method was immunoSEQ multiplex PCR; TCRdb's version includes in-frame clones alone and lacks a portion of them. This table holds 100,000 or so clones, roughly 87% found once. The specimen sequenced was PBMCs. The receptor source for this set is a young man in good health and CMV-seropositive.

The gene calls are TRBV5-6 and TRBJ1-2; maybe TRBD1 (6 bases). V lost 1 base and J lost 4, with 11 bases in between. Germline CDR1 and CDR2: SGHDT and YYEEEE. This CDR3 is 14 amino acids long. CDR3 sequence: CASSLSGGTYGYTF. The CDR3 DNA reads TGTGCCAGCAGCTTGTCTGGGGGCACCTATGGCTACACCTTC.

Of note for this clone: At one of its ends the junction is not consistent with the germline gene, which may arise from a read error. As DNA, the CDR3 is TGTGCCAGCAGCGAACCGGGACTAGCGGCCGAGAGGTTGAACTTC. Amino acid sequence: CASSEPGLAAERLNF. The V gene is TRBV11-3, the J gene TRBJ2-5, with 11 positions matching TRBD2. Germline CDR1 SGHNT, CDR2 YENEEA. The CDR3 sequence is 15 residues long.

The rearrangement joins TRBV15 to TRBJ2-1; D gene ambiguous. The CDR3 consists of 16 residues. CDR1 and CDR2 from the germline V gene are LNHNV and YYDKDF (reference sequence). Trimming cost V 0 bases and J 1 base, with 10 bases left between them. CDR3 sequence: CATSRDLRLSYNEQFF. For the CDR3, the DNA is TGTGCCACCAGCAGAGATCTGAGATTATCCTACAATGAGCAGTTCTTC.

The genes are TRBV19 and TRBJ2-7; 7 bases are shared with TRBD1. V dropped 3 bases and J dropped 4; count of bases not matched to a gene: 6. This CDR3 comprises 14 residues. From germline, CDR1 is LNHDA and CDR2 SQIVND (reference sequence). As DNA, the CDR3 is TGTGCCAGTAGTATTCGAGGGGGCGCTTACGAGCAGTACTTC. It specifies CASSIRGGAYEQYF.

The gene calls are TRBV7-8 and TRBJ2-2; 12 bases line up with TRBD2. Germline assignment: CDR1 SGHVS and CDR2 FQNEAQ. J lost 4 bases, V lost 5 bases, and 5 bases had no gene match. This CDR3 has 16 amino acids. The CDR3 is CASSQRGLAGTGELFF. The CDR3 coding sequence is TGTGCCAGCAGCCAGAGGGGACTAGCGGGCACCGGGGAGCTGTTTTTT.

The table lists this clone with a count of one. This chain joins TRBV28 and TRBJ1-1; no definite D call. Germline values: CDR1 MDHEN, CDR2 SYDVKM. The CDR3 loop spans 15 amino acids. V was clipped by 6 bases and J by 1 base, with 15 bases between them. This CDR3 reads CASRNLGRGNTEAFF. CDR3 sequence (DNA): TGTGCCAGCAGGAATCTTGGACGGGGGAACACTGAAGCTTTCTTT.

The gene calls are TRBV11-2 and TRBJ1-1; possibly TRBD1 for D (5 bases). This CDR3 contains 15 residues. V gave up 0 bases and J gave up 0 bases, with 8 bases separating them. The germline V gene encodes CDR1 SGHAT and CDR2 FQNNGV. DNA for the CDR3: TGTGCCAGCAGCTTAGATTACAGGATGAACACTGAAGCTTTCTTT. Its translation: CASSLDYRMNTEAFF.

Only one count was recorded for this clone. The V call is TRBV11-2, the J call TRBJ2-1; the match to TRBD2 covers 7 bases. V was clipped by 5 bases and J by 4 bases; unmatched bases: 11. The CDR3 loop spans 16 amino acids. CDR1 is SGHAT and CDR2 is FQNNGV in the germline V gene. CDR3 amino acids: CASSILGASGYNEQFF. The CDR3 nucleotides read TGTGCCAGCAGCATCCTTGGGGCTAGCGGATACAATGAGCAGTTCTTC.

The chain couples TRBV10-3 to TRBJ1-1; D remains unclear. This CDR3 is built from 14 residues. The germline gives CDR1 ENHRY, CDR2 SYGVKD. The V end was cut by 3 bases, the J end by 1 base, with 9 bases between. The CDR3 region has the DNA TGTGCCATCAGTGAATCGGCAGGGAACACTGAAGCTTTCTTT. Its protein product is CAISESAGNTEAFF.

The CDR3 loop reads CASSSGANTEAFF. CDR3 coding DNA: TGTGCCAGCAGTTCTGGGGCGAACACTGAAGCTTTCTTT. The chain joins TRBV6-5 to TRBJ1-1; the D gene is possibly TRBD1 (5 bases). The CDR3 is 13 residues long. Germline V gene lookup returns CDR1 MNHEY and CDR2 SVGAGI. The V and J ends lost 4 bases and 1 base respectively, with 7 bases between them.

This chain uses TRBV29-1 with TRBJ2-1; no clear D gene. The germline V gene encodes CDR1 SQVTM and CDR2 ANQGSEA. Trimming cost V 5 bases and J 4 bases, with 18 bases left between them. This CDR3 comprises 15 residues. The CDR3 loop is CSVSGESRIYNEQFF. In nucleotides, the CDR3 is TGCAGCGTTTCGGGTGAAAGTAGGATTTACAATGAGCAGTTCTTC.

This clone was seen just once. This sample also contains other DNA sequences that code for the same CDR3. The genes are TRBV28 and TRBJ2-1; TRBD2 matches at 9 bases. V dropped 6 bases and J dropped 4; count of bases not matched to a gene: 7. CDR3 length: 15 amino acids. The germline CDR1 and CDR2 sequences are MDHEN and SYDVKM. CDR3 sequence: CASRQGLAGYNEQFF. CDR3 sequence (DNA): TGTGCCAGCAGACAGGGACTAGCTGGTTACAATGAGCAGTTCTTC. Combining the CDR3 with reference TRBV28 and TRBJ2-1 gives the whole variable domain DVKVTQSSRYLVKRTGEKVFLECVQDMDHENMFWYRQDPGLGLRLIYFSYDVKMKEKGDIPEGYSVSREKKERFSLILESASTNQTSMYLCASRQGLAGYNEQFFGPGTRLTVL.

The V call is TRBV7-3, the J call TRBJ1-3; possibly TRBD1 for D (5 bases). Germline lookup yields CDR1 SGHTA and CDR2 FQGTGA. CDR3 length: 16 amino acids. Trimming took off 2 bases at V and 0 bases at J, with 11 bases between the two ends. The CDR3 DNA reads as TGTGCCAGCAGCTTATCAGGGCCAGGCTCTGGAAACACCATATATTTT. Its translation: CASSLSGPGSGNTIYF.

V and J are TRBV7-3 and TRBJ2-7, with unresolved D. CDR1 is SGHTA, CDR2 FQGTGA, per germline. Between the trimmed V and J ends, which lost 0 bases and 1 base, there was a span of 7 bases. The CDR3 extends over 14 amino acids. The CDR3 DNA reads TGTGCCAGCAGCTTAACTCCCGAGTCCTACGAGCAGTACTTC. It is translated as CASSLTPESYEQYF.

The rearrangement uses TRBV7-9 and TRBJ2-3, with 13 positions matching TRBD2. V lost 5 bases, J lost 4 bases, and 6 bases stayed unmatched. This CDR3 has 16 residues. Germline CDR1 SEHNR, CDR2 FQNEAQ (reference sequence). The CDR3 sequence: CASSRTSGRAADTQYF. The CDR3 DNA reads TGTGCCAGCAGCAGAACTAGCGGGAGGGCCGCAGATACGCAGTATTTT.

The J gene is TRBJ2-3, the V gene TRBV11-2, with 10 positions matching TRBD2. V lost 0 bases to trimming and J lost 4 bases; unmatched junction nucleotides: 7. Per germline, CDR1 SGHAT and CDR2 FQNNGV. The CDR3 has 17 amino acids. In nucleotides, the CDR3 is TGTGCCAGCAGCTTAGAGGGAAGCGGGAGGGCCGCAGATACGCAGTATTTT. It specifies CASSLEGSGRAADTQYF.

The gene calls are TRBV2 and TRBJ2-7, with 8 bases that match TRBD1. The V and J ends lost 5 bases and 1 base, in that order; junction bases with no gene match: 4. The CDR3 sequence is 14 residues long. The germline CDR1 and CDR2 sequences are SNHLY and FYNNEI. The CDR3 region has the DNA TGTGCCAGCAGTCTCGGACAGGGATCCTACGAGCAGTACTTC. This sequence encodes CASSLGQGSYEQYF.

CDR3 loop: CASSLRDYELFNEKLFF. In nucleotides, the CDR3 is TGTGCCAGCAGCTTACGGGATTATGAACTATTCAATGAAAAACTGTTTTTT. The chain couples TRBV7-9 to TRBJ1-4; D unresolved. The ends were cut back, 2 bases at V and 5 bases at J, with 18 bases in the middle. Germline V lookup: CDR1 SEHNR, CDR2 FQNEAQ (reference sequence). The CDR3 loop spans 17 amino acids.

The CDR3 reads CASSQGGRESPVLQFF. The CDR3 nucleotides read TGCGCCAGCAGCCAAGGGGGGCGGGAGAGTCCGGTTTTGCAGTTCTTC. The chain links TRBV4-1 to TRBJ2-1; TRBD2 might be the D (7 bases). Trimming shortened V by 1 base and J by 12 bases, and 22 bases separated the two germline ends. This CDR3 has 16 residues. CDR1 is MGHRA, CDR2 YSYEKL, per germline.

The V and J genes are TRBV19 and TRBJ2-3; TRBD2 aligns across 15 bases. The J segment lost 4 bases and the V segment lost 2 bases, leaving 4 bases of the junction unmatched. The germline V gene encodes CDR1 LNHDA and CDR2 SQIVND (reference sequence). The CDR3 contains 17 residues. The CDR3 is CASSILGLAGGPDTQYF. The CDR3 DNA reads as TGTGCCAGTAGTATACTAGGACTAGCGGGGGGGCCAGATACGCAGTATTTT.